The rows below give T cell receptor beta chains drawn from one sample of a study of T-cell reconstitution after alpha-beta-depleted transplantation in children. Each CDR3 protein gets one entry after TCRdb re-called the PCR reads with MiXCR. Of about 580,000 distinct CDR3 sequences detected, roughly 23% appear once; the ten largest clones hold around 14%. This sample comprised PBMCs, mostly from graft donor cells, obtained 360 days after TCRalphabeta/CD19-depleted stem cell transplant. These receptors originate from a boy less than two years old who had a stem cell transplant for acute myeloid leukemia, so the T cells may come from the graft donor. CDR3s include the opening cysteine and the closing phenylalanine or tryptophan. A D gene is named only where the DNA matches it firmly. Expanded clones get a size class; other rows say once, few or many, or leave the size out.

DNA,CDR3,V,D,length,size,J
TGCGCCAGCAGCGACGGGGTCGGGGAGCTGTTTTTT,CASSDGVGELFF,TRBV5-1,-,12,many,TRBJ2-2
TGTGCCACCAGCAGAGATCTTGGGGTGAACACTGAAGCTTTCTTT,CATSRDLGVNTEAFF,TRBV15,-,15,-,TRBJ1-1
TGCAGTGCTAGAGTGTCCCCCCAGGGGGCAAAGGACGAGCAGTACTTC,CSARVSPQGAKDEQYF,TRBV20-1,TRBD1,16,few,TRBJ2-7
TGTGCCTGGAGTTATACCGATTACGAGCAGTACTTC,CAWSYTDYEQYF,TRBV30,-,12,few,TRBJ2-7
TGTGCCAGCTCACTACAGGGGGCGTCTCTAGGGAATGAGCAGTTCTTC,CASSLQGASLGNEQFF,TRBV18,TRBD1,16,few,TRBJ2-1
TGTGCCTGGGTCCTCTCCTACGAGCAGTACTTC,CAWVLSYEQYF,TRBV30,-,11,few,TRBJ2-7
TGCGCCAGCAGCCAAGAAACGGTGGGGGACCCCAACTACGAGCAGTACTTC,CASSQETVGDPNYEQYF,TRBV4-3,-,17,many,TRBJ2-7
TGTGCCAGCAGCTTAGATGTCAGCTCCTACGAGCAGTACTTC,CASSLDVSSYEQYF,TRBV7-2,-,14,few,TRBJ2-7
TGTGCCATCAGTGAGCTCCCCGCGGGACAAGAGGACAATGAGCAGTTCTTC,CAISELPAGQEDNEQFF,TRBV10-3,-,17,-,TRBJ2-1
TGCGCCAGCAGGGGCCTCCACGGGGGAGGGCAAGAGACCCAGTACTTC,CASRGLHGGGQETQYF,TRBV10-2,TRBD2,16,-,TRBJ2-5
TGTGCCAGCAGTTACTCGACCGAAACAGGAAACACCATATATTTT,CASSYSTETGNTIYF,TRBV6-5,-,15,few,TRBJ1-3
TGCAGTGCTAGAGCCGGGCGAGGGACTAGCCCCCTGTCAGATACGCAGTATTTT,CSARAGRGTSPLSDTQYF,TRBV20-1,TRBD2,18,-,TRBJ2-3
TGTGCCAGCAGCCGGACTTCAACCGGGGAGCTGTTTTTT,CASSRTSTGELFF,TRBV12-3/TRBV12-4,-,13,many,TRBJ2-2
TGCGCCAGCAGCTTGGTTGTGGGTCCGAACAATGAGCAGTTCTTC,CASSLVVGPNNEQFF,TRBV5-1,-,15,few,TRBJ2-1
TGTGCCAGCAGTTACTTCTACAGACGTGAGCAGTTCTTC,CASSYFYRREQFF,TRBV6-2/TRBV6-3,-,13,-,TRBJ2-1
TGCAGTGCTAGGGGACAGGGGGATAGAAACACCATATATTTT,CSARGQGDRNTIYF,TRBV20-1,TRBD1,14,few,TRBJ1-3
TGTGCCAGCAGCCCCTCGGACTGGGACAATGAGCAGTTCTTC,CASSPSDWDNEQFF,TRBV9,-,14,-,TRBJ2-1
TGTGCCACCAGTCTACTAGCGGGGAACACCGGGGAGCTGTTTTTT,CATSLLAGNTGELFF,TRBV15,TRBD2,15,-,TRBJ2-2
TGTGCCATCAAGACAGGGCAGGATCCTGAAGCTTTCTTT,CAIKTGQDPEAFF,TRBV10-3,TRBD1,13,few,TRBJ1-1
TGTGCCAGCAGCAAAGAATCTCCAGGGAACCACGAGCAGTACTTC,CASSKESPGNHEQYF,TRBV21-1,-,15,-,TRBJ2-7
TGTGCCAGCACAATGACAGGGGATAACGAGCAGTACTTC,CASTMTGDNEQYF,TRBV6-1,TRBD1,13,few,TRBJ2-7
TGCAGTGCTTACGGACAGGGGAGGGGTGAAAAACTGTTTTTT,CSAYGQGRGEKLFF,TRBV20-1,TRBD1,14,many,TRBJ1-4
TGTGCCAGCAGTTACGAGTCGCCTAGCGGGGCTAATGAGCAGTTCTTC,CASSYESPSGANEQFF,TRBV6-2/TRBV6-3,TRBD2,16,-,TRBJ2-1
TGCGCCAGCAGCCAAGAAACAGCGGGGCTCTACGAGCAATACTTC,CASSQETAGLYEQYF,TRBV4-3,TRBD2,15,many,TRBJ2-7
TGTGCCAGCATCCGGGGCTCTGGGGCCAACGTCCTGACTTTC,CASIRGSGANVLTF,TRBV12-3/TRBV12-4,-,14,-,TRBJ2-6
TGCGCCAGCAGCTTGTGGCGGGGGGACAATGAGCAGTTCTTC,CASSLWRGDNEQFF,TRBV5-1,TRBD2,14,few,TRBJ2-1
TGTGCCAGCGGGGGGGGCGTAAATGAGCAGTTCTTC,CASGGGVNEQFF,TRBV25-1,-,12,few,TRBJ2-1
TGTGCCAGCAGCTTAGTCGTGGGAAGTGGAATGAACACTGAAGCTTTCTTT,CASSLVVGSGMNTEAFF,TRBV13,-,17,few,TRBJ1-1